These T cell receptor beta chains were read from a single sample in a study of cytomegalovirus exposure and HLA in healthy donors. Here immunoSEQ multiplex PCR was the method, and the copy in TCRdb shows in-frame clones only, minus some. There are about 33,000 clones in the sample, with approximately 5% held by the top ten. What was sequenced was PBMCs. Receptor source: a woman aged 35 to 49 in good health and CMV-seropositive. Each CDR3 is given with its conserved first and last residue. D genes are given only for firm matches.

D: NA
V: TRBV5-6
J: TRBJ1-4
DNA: TGTGCCAGCAGCTTCCTAGCGACTCCTAATGAAAAACTGTTTTTT
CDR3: CASSFLATPNEKLFF

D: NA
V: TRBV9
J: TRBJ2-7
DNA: TGTGCCAGCAGCGTAGGGGAAGTGCGGGTGTACGAGCAGTACTTC
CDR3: CASSVGEVRVYEQYF

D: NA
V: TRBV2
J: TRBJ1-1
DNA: TGTGCCAGCAAGAGGGGGTTGAGTAGTGAAGCTTTCTTT
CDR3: CASKRGLSSEAFF

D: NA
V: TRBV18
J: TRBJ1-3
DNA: TGTGCCAGCTCACCCACAAATGGAAACACCATATATTTT
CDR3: CASSPTNGNTIYF

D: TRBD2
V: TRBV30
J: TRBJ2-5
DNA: TGTGCCTGGGGTCGAATGCTAGCGGGAGGGCCTAAAGAGTACTTC
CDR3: CAWGRMLAGGPKEYF

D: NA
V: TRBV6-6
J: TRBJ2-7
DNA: TGTGCCAGCAGTTACTTCACAGTCTACGAGCAGTACTTC
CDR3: CASSYFTVYEQYF

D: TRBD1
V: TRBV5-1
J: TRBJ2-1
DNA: TGCGCCAGCAGCTTGGGGGGGACAGGGGGAGGCAATGAGCAGTTCTTC
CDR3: CASSLGGTGGGNEQFF

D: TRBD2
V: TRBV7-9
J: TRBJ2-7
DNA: TGTGCCAGCAGCAGCAGGGGGTATCTAGCGGGAGATTACGAGCAGTACTTC
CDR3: CASSSRGYLAGDYEQYF

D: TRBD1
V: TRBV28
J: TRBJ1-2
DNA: TGTGCCAGCAGTGCAGACAGGGTCTTTGGCGATGGCTACACCTTC
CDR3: CASSADRVFGDGYTF

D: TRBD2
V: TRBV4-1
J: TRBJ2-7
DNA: TGCGCCAGCAGCCAAGATGGAGGGACTAGCGGGTCCTACGAGCAGTACTTC
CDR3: CASSQDGGTSGSYEQYF

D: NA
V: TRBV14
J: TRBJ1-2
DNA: TGTGCCAGCAGCCGTCAGGGGTTTAAGAACTATGGCTACACCTTC
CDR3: CASSRQGFKNYGYTF

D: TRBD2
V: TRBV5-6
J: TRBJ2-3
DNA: TGTGCCAGCAGCGTCTCTAGCGGGAGTGCAGATACGCAGTATTTT
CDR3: CASSVSSGSADTQYF

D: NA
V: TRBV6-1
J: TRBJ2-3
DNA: TGTGCCAGCACTCTCCCCGGAGATAGCACAGATACGCAGTATTTT
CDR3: CASTLPGDSTDTQYF

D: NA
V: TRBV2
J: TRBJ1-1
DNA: TGTGCCAGCGAGGGGACAACCCGGGGCACTGAAGCTTTCTTT
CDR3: CASEGTTRGTEAFF

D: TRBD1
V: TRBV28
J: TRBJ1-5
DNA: TGTGCCAGCAGTCTCCTGGGACAGGGGGTTCAGCCCCAGCATTTT
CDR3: CASSLLGQGVQPQHF

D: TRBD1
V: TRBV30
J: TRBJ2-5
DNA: TGTGCCTGGCGCGCGTGGGACAGGGAGTACTTC
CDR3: CAWRAWDREYF

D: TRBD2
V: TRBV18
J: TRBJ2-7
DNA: TGTGCCAGCTCACCTGGGGCTAGCGGGAGGCCCGCCTACGAGCAGTACTTC
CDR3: CASSPGASGRPAYEQYF

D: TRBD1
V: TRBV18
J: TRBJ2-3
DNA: TGTGCCAGCTCACAGGAGACAGGGAAGGATACGCAGTATTTT
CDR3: CASSQETGKDTQYF

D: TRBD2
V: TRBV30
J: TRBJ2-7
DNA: TGTGCCTGGAGTGGGAGGGAGGGGAGCGAGCAGTACTTC
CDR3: CAWSGREGSEQYF

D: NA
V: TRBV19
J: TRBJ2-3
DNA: TGTGCCAGTAGTATAGAGGAGGGGACAGATACGCAGTATTTT
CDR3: CASSIEEGTDTQYF